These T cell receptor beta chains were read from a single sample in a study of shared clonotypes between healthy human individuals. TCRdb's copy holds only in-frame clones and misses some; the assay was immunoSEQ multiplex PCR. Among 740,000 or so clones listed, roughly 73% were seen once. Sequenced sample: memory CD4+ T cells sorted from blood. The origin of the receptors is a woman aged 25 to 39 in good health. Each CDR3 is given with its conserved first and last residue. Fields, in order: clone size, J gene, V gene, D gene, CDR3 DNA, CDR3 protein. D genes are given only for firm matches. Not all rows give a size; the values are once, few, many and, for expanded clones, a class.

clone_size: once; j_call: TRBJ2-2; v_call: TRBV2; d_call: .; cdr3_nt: TGTGCCAGCAGTGAAATGGTGACTAGAGACACCGGGGAGCTGTTTTTT; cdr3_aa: CASSEMVTRDTGELFF
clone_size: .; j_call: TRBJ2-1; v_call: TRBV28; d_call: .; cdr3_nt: TGTGCCAGCAGTTTATTTGGTGAGCAGTTCTTC; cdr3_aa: CASSLFGEQFF
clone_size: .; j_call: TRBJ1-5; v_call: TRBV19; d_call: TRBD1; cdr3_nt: TGTGCCAGTAGTTTCGGACAGGGGCAGCCCCAGCATTTT; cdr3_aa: CASSFGQGQPQHF
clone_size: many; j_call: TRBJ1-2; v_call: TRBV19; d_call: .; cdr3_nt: TGTGCCAGTAGTCCGGCTAACTATGGCTACACCTTC; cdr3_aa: CASSPANYGYTF
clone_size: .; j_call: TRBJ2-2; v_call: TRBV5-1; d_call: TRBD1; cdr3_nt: TGCGCCAGCAAGGGACAGGGGGCTTCAAACACCGGGGAGCTGTTTTTT; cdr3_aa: CASKGQGASNTGELFF
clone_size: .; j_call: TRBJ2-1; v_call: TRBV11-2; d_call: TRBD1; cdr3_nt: TGTGCCAGCAGCCCCGGTCAGGGGGCGAATCGGTTCTTC; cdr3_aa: CASSPGQGANRFF
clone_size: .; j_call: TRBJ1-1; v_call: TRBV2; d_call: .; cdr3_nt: TGTGCCAGCAGCGACCGGGATCCAGTGGGAGCTTTCTTT; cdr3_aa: CASSDRDPVGAFF
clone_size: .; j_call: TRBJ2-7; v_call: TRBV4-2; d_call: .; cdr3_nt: TGTGCCAGCAGCCAAGGGGGACTCCGGTCCTACGAGCAGTACTTC; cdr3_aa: CASSQGGLRSYEQYF
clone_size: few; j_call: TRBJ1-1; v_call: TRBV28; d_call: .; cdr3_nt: TGTGCCAGCAGTTTATCGGTCTTCGGCACTGAAGCTTTCTTT; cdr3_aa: CASSLSVFGTEAFF
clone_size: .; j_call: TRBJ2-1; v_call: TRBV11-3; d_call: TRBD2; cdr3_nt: TGTGCCAGCAGCCCTGGGCGGGAGGGGTGGCGGGAGCAGTTCTTC; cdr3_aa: CASSPGREGWREQFF
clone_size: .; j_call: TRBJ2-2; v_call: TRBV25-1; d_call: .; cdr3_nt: TGTGCCAGCACCGGAGGGGGAAACCTGTTTTTT; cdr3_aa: CASTGGGNLFF
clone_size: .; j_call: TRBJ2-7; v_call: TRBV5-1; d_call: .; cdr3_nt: TGCGCCAGCAGCTTGGCCGGCGTCTCGGCGGCCGAGCAGTACTTC; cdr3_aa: CASSLAGVSAAEQYF
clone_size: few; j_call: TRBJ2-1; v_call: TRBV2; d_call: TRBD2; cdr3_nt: TGTGCCAGCAGTCCAATTACTAGCGGGAGTTCTCATGAGCAGTTCTTC; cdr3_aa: CASSPITSGSSHEQFF
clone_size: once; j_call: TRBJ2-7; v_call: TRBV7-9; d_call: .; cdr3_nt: TGTGCCAGCAGCCGCGATGGGACTCCCAATCCCCTCGGCGAGCAGTACTTC; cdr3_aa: CASSRDGTPNPLGEQYF
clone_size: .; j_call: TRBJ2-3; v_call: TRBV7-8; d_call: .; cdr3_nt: TGTGCCAGCAGCTTAGGGAGGGGGCGAACAGATACGCAGTATTTT; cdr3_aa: CASSLGRGRTDTQYF
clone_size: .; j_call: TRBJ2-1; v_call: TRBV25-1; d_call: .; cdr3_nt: TGTGCCAGCGAGGGGGGTAGGGGGACAACCTACAATGAGCAGTTCTTC; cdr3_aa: CASEGGRGTTYNEQFF
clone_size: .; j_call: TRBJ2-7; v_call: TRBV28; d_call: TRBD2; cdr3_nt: TGTGCCAGCAGTTCCGGGACTAGCGGCACCTACGAGCAGTACTTC; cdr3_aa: CASSSGTSGTYEQYF
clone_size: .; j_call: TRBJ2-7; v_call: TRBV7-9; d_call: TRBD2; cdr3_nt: TGTGCCAGCAGCAATCTGGGACTAGCGGGTGAGCAGTACTTC; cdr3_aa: CASSNLGLAGEQYF
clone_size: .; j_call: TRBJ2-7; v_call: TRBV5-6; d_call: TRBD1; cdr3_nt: TGTGCCAGCAGCTCAGGGACAGGGGGACCGGACGAGCAGTACTTC; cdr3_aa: CASSSGTGGPDEQYF
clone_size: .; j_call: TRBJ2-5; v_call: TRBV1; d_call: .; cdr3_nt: TGCACCAGCAGCCCGGGGGCTAGCGGGGTGATCCAAGAGACCCAGTACTTC; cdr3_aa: CTSSPGASGVIQETQYF
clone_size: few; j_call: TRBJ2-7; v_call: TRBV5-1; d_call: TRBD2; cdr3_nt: TGCGCCAGCAGCACCCCCCTAGCGGGAGTCGACGAGCAGTACTTC; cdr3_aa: CASSTPLAGVDEQYF
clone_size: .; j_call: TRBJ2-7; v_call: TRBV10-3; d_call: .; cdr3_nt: TGTGCCATCAGTGGGCTACGCAATGAGCAGTACTTC; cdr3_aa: CAISGLRNEQYF
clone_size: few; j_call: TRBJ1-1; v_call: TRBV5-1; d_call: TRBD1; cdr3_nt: TGCGCCAGCAGCACAGGGGGTAATGAAGCTTTCTTT; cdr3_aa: CASSTGGNEAFF
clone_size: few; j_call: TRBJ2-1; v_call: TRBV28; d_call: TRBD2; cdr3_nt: TGTGCCAGCAGCAACCCTGGGACTAGCGGGACCTACAATGAGCAGTTCTTC; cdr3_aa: CASSNPGTSGTYNEQFF
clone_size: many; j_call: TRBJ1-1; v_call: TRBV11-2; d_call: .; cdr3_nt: TGTGCCAGCAGCTTATTTCGCAACACTGAAGCTTTCTTT; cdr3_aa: CASSLFRNTEAFF
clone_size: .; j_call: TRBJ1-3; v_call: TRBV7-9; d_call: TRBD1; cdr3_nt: TGTGCCAGCAGTTCAGACAGGGTCACCGGAAACACCATATATTTT; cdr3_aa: CASSSDRVTGNTIYF